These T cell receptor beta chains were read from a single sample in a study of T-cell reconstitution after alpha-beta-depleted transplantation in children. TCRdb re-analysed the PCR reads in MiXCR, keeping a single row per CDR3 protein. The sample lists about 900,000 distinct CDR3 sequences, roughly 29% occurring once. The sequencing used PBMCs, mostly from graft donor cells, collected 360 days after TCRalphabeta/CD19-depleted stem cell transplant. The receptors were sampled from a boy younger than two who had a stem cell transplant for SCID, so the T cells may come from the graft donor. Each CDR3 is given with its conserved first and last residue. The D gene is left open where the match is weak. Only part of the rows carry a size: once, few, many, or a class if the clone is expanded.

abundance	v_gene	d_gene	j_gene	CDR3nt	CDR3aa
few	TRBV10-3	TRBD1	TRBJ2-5	TGTGCCATCAGTGGGACAGGGAGAGAGACCCAGTACTTC	CAISGTGRETQYF
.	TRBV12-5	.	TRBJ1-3	TGTGCTAGTGGTTTGGCTTTTTTCGGATCACAGGTTCCTTCAAACACCATATATTTT	CASGLAFFGSQVPSNTIYF
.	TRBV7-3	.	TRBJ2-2	TGTGCCAGCAGCTTAATCGTGGGGCAAGGCCGGGAGCTGTTTTTT	CASSLIVGQGRELFF
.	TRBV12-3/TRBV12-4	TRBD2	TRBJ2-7	TGTGCCAGCAGTCCGCAACTAGCGGGGGGTGGGTACGAGCAGTACTTC	CASSPQLAGGGYEQYF
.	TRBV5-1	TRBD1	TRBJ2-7	TGCGCCAGCAGCTTGGAGGTTCAGTTTTTACAGGGGGCCACCTCAAGGTACGAGCAGTACTTC	CASSLEVQFLQGATSRYEQYF
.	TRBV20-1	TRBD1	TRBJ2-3	TGCAGTGCTAAAATCCGACAGGGAGTAGGCACAGATACGCAGTATTTT	CSAKIRQGVGTDTQYF
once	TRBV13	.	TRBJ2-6	TGTGCCAGCAGCTTAAAAGTTAAGGGACGGATTCCTTCTGGGGCCAACGTCCTGACTTTC	CASSLKVKGRIPSGANVLTF
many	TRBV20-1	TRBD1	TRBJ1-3	TGCAGTGCCCCGTTAGGGGGCTACGGAAACACCATATATTTT	CSAPLGGYGNTIYF
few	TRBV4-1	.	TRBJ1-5	TGCGCCAGCAGCCGACAGGTCCGCAATCAGCCCCAGCATTTT	CASSRQVRNQPQHF
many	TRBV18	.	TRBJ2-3	TGTGCCAGCTCACAACTGCTTTACGATACGCAGTATTTT	CASSQLLYDTQYF
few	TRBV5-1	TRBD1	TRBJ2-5	TGCGCCAGCAGCTTGGAGTACAGGGGTACCCAGTACTTC	CASSLEYRGTQYF
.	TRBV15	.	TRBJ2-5	TGTGCCACCAGCAGACGGGGGGCTCTGGAGACCCAGTACTTC	CATSRRGALETQYF
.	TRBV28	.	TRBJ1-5	TGTGCCAGCAGTTTAGGACAGACTGCCCAGCATTTT	CASSLGQTAQHF
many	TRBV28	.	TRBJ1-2	TGTGCCAGCAGTCCAGGGGTTGACTATGGCTACACCTTC	CASSPGVDYGYTF
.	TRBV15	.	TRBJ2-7	TGTGCCACCAGCAGAGAATACTCGGGTAGACAGAGCTCCTACGAGCAGTACTTC	CATSREYSGRQSSYEQYF
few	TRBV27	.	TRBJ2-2	TGTGCCAGCCTCGGGACTTCGAACACCGGGGAGCTGTTTTTT	CASLGTSNTGELFF
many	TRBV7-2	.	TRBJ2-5	TGTGCCAGTCGCGCCTTCAAAGGGACCACCCAAGAGACCCAGTACTTC	CASRAFKGTTQETQYF
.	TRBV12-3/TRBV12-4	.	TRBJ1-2	TGTGCCAGCAGTTTGTCAGGGTTGGGTGGCTACACCTTC	CASSLSGLGGYTF